These 9 T cell receptor beta chains were sequenced from one sample in a study of blood T cell repertoires in COVID-19. The protocol was immunoSEQ multiplex PCR, while the TCRdb copy is restricted to in-frame clones and leaves out a portion. This table holds fewer than 250,000 clones, roughly nine tenths found once. Sequenced input: peripheral blood. The receptors stem from a man between 65 and 85 years old with acute or convalescent COVID-19.

The rearrangement uses TRBV27 and TRBJ2-2; a possible D gene is TRBD1 (6 bases). Trimming shortened V by 6 bases and J by 3 bases, and 32 bases separated the two germline ends. The CDR3 is 21 residues long. Germline V gene data show CDR1 as MNHEY and CDR2 as SMNVEV (reference sequence). CDR3: CASSTVGQWNQQGRDTGELFF. The CDR3 nucleotides are TGTGCCAGCAGCACTGTGGGGCAATGGAATCAACAGGGTCGCGACACCGGGGAGCTGTTTTTT.

This sequence joins TRBV6-6 and TRBJ2-7; TRBD1 matches 9 bases. J gave up 4 bases and V 5 bases, and 9 bases lay outside the gene matches. This CDR3 spans 15 amino acids. From germline, CDR1 is MNHNY and CDR2 SVGAGI (reference sequence). The CDR3 is CASSQPGTGQYEQYF. CDR3 sequence (DNA): TGTGCCAGCAGTCAGCCCGGGACAGGGCAATACGAGCAGTACTTC.

CDR3 coding DNA: TGTGCCATCAGGGACCCGGGACAACACAGAGGGGCCAACGTCCTGACTTTC. Translated: CAIRDPGQHRGANVLTF. This chain joins TRBV10-3 and TRBJ2-6; maybe TRBD1 (6 bases). Trimming cost V 6 bases and J 4 bases, with 19 bases left between them. Per germline, CDR1 ENHRY and CDR2 SYGVKD. This CDR3 is 17 amino acids long.

The V and J genes are TRBV3-1 (or the pseudogene TRBV3-2) and TRBJ2-2; possibly TRBD2 for D (5 bases). Germline assignment: CDR1 LGHDT and CDR2 YNNKEL (reference sequence). Trimming shortened V by 8 bases and J by 5 bases, and 6 bases separated the two germline ends. This CDR3 is built from 11 residues. This CDR3 is CASGGTGELFF. The CDR3 DNA follows: TGTGCCAGCGGAGGAACCGGGGAGCTGTTTTTT.

This rearrangement joins TRBV12-5 to TRBJ2-4, with 9 bases fitting TRBD1. Trimming cost V 11 bases and J 0 bases; bases outside gene matches: 11. CDR3 length: 16 amino acids. Germline assignment: CDR1 LGHNT and CDR2 FRNRAP. The CDR3 region is CAGGQGPPLAKNIQYF. The CDR3 nucleotides are TGTGCTGGAGGACAGGGGCCTCCTTTAGCCAAAAACATTCAGTACTTC.

As DNA, the CDR3 is TGTGCCAGCTCACCAGGAATAGGGGAAATAAATGAGCAGTTCTTC. This codes for CASSPGIGEINEQFF. The rearrangement uses TRBV18 and TRBJ2-1, with a weak D call TRBD1 (5 bases). The CDR3 totals 15 residues. CDR1 is KGHSH, CDR2 LQKENI, per germline. V was trimmed by 2 bases and J by 7 bases, leaving 15 bases between them. Full variable domain (rest looked up from reference TRBV18 and TRBJ2-1): NAGVMQNPRHLVRRRGQEARLRCSPMKGHSHVYWYRQLPEEGLKFMVYLQKENIIDESGMPKERFSAEFPKEGPSILRIQQVVRGDSAAYFCASSPGIGEINEQFFGPGTRLTVL.

The rearrangement joins TRBV10-3 to TRBJ1-5; 12 bases are a match to TRBD1. CDR3 length: 18 residues. Trimming cost V 3 bases and J 5 bases; bases outside gene matches: 11. Germline-derived CDR1 and CDR2 are ENHRY and SYGVKD. CDR3 in DNA: TGTGCCATCAGTGAACATGGTGTTGGGACAGGGGGCTATCAGCCCCAGCATTTT. Protein: CAISEHGVGTGGYQPQHF.

This chain links TRBV7-9 with TRBJ2-7; TRBD1 might be the D (5 bases). Germline assignment: CDR1 SEHNR and CDR2 FQNEAQ (reference sequence). Trimming took off 1 base at V and 4 bases at J, with 11 bases between the two ends. The CDR3 extends over 14 amino acids. In DNA, the CDR3 is TGTGCCAGCAGCTTAGGGGGCACGGTGTACGAGCAGTACTTC. Amino acids: CASSLGGTVYEQYF.

The CDR3 loop reads CASSLGQGAYNEQFF. CDR3 nucleotide sequence: TGCGCCAGCAGCTTGGGGCAGGGGGCCTACAATGAGCAGTTCTTC. This rearrangement joins TRBV5-1 to TRBJ2-1; 7 nucleotides agree with TRBD1. The V and J ends lost 0 bases and 2 bases, in that order; junction bases with no gene match: 2. Germline V gene lookup returns CDR1 SGHRS and CDR2 YFSETQ. This CDR3 is 15 amino acids long.